A single sample is the source of the 13 T cell receptor beta chains below, sequenced in a study of shared clonotypes between healthy human individuals. Sequencing used immunoSEQ multiplex PCR; TCRdb keeps in-frame clones, though not all of them. The repertoire holds more than 150,000 clones, with around 63% as singletons. Material for sequencing was memory CD4+ T cells sorted from blood. Indicated subset: CD45RA-negative fraction. These receptors all come from a man aged 25-45 years in good health.

J is TRBJ2-7 and V is TRBV30; D is ambiguous. The CDR3 totals 16 residues. Germline-derived CDR1 and CDR2 are GTSNPN and SVGIG (reference sequence). Deletions cut 0 bases from V and 2 bases from J, with 17 bases between. The DNA for the CDR3 is TGTGCCTGGAGTGTTTTAACAGTGAGTTATCCCTACGAGCAGTACTTC. It yields the protein CAWSVLTVSYPYEQYF.

The gene calls are TRBV11-2 and TRBJ1-1; TRBD1 is a possible D gene (6 bases). Germline V gene sequence: CDR1 SGHAT, CDR2 FQNNGV. Trimming removed 7 bases at V and 1 base at J, with 16 bases between. CDR3 length: 15 amino acids. CDR3 sequence reads: CASTLGGARNTEAFF. The CDR3 DNA follows: TGTGCCAGCACTCTTGGGGGGGCAAGGAACACTGAAGCTTTCTTT.

This clone has just one count. V usage is TRBV14 and J usage is TRBJ1-5; tentative D call: TRBD1 (5 bases). CDR3 size: 13 residues. In germline, CDR1 is SGHDN, CDR2 FVKESK. The ends were cut back, 1 base at V and 6 bases at J, with 7 bases in the middle. This CDR3 reads CASSQGDVQPQHF. Written as DNA, the CDR3 is TGTGCCAGCAGCCAAGGGGACGTTCAGCCCCAGCATTTT.

This clone was seen a handful of times. The chain links TRBV2 to TRBJ1-5; TRBD1 might be the D (5 bases). The CDR3 runs to 14 residues. V lost 6 bases to trimming and J lost 1 base, with 10 bases between them. Germline V gene data show CDR1 as SNHLY and CDR2 as FYNNEI. This CDR3 is CASRGGLSNQPQHF. CDR3 coding DNA: TGTGCCAGCAGGGGGGGTCTGAGCAATCAGCCCCAGCATTTT.

The gene calls are TRBV5-6 and TRBJ1-1; TRBD1 agrees at 9 bases. The CDR3 runs to 14 residues. CDR1 and CDR2 from the germline V gene are SGHDT and YYEEEE. Trimming at V came to 0 bases and at J to 5 bases, leaving 2 bases not matched to a gene. The CDR3 DNA reads TGTGCCAGCAGCTTGGACAGGGGGCTTACTGAAGCTTTCTTT. Residues: CASSLDRGLTEAFF.

This chain uses TRBV7-2 with TRBJ2-2; no firm D call. Germline lookup yields CDR1 SGHTA and CDR2 FQGNSA. This CDR3 spans 14 amino acids. V was pared by 5 bases and J by 7 bases, with 14 bases between. The DNA for the CDR3 is TGTGCCAGCAGCCCTTCTCCCGTGGGCGGGGAGCTGTTTTTT. This sequence encodes CASSPSPVGGELFF.

The DNA for the CDR3 is TGTGCCAGCAGCTTACTCCCGAACTACGAGCAGTACTTC. Encoded protein: CASSLLPNYEQYF. J is TRBJ2-7 and V is TRBV7-9; D is unclear. This CDR3 comprises 13 residues. V lost 2 bases and J lost 3, with 8 bases in between. Germline-derived CDR1 and CDR2 are SEHNR and FQNEAQ (reference sequence).

This clone showed up just once. This sequence joins TRBV7-3 and TRBJ2-5; TRBD2 aligns across 8 bases. The CDR3 is made up of 15 amino acids. With 5 bases clipped from V and 5 bases from J, the junction kept 10 bases outside the gene matches. Germline CDR1 and CDR2: SGHTA and FQGTGA. Here the CDR3 reads CASSPLAGGIETQYF. CDR3 sequence (DNA): TGTGCCAGCAGCCCCTTGGCGGGAGGTATCGAGACCCAGTACTTC.

The chain links TRBV28 to TRBJ2-7; 11 bases agree with TRBD2. The ends lost 2 bases at V and 5 bases at J; junction bases unmatched: 8. The V gene's germline CDR1 is MDHEN and CDR2 SYDVKM. The CDR3 is made up of 16 amino acids. DNA for the CDR3: TGTGCCAGCAGTTTAATAGCGGGAGGGCCTCTCCACGAGCAGTACTTC. Protein sequence: CASSLIAGGPLHEQYF.

This rearrangement joins TRBV5-1 to TRBJ2-7, with D unclear. Trimming removed 4 bases from V and 2 bases from J, with 13 bases in between. The CDR3 loop spans 14 amino acids. The germline V gene has CDR1 SGHRS and CDR2 YFSETQ. The CDR3 region is CASSLGVTTYEQYF. As DNA, the CDR3 is TGCGCCAGCAGCCTCGGAGTTACGACCTACGAGCAGTACTTC.

V usage is TRBV6-1 and J usage is TRBJ2-3; tentatively, D is TRBD2 (6 bases). This CDR3 contains 17 residues. The germline V gene has CDR1 MNHNS and CDR2 SASEGT. Trimming took 0 bases from V and 5 from J, leaving 18 bases between them. CDR3 residues: CASSEAPPPGAKDTQYF. CDR3 nucleotide sequence: TGTGCCAGCAGTGAAGCCCCTCCACCGGGAGCGAAAGATACGCAGTATTTT.

The chain has TRBV25-1 and TRBJ1-2; D is uncertain. The CDR3 consists of 12 residues. The V and J ends lost 1 base and 8 bases respectively, with 8 bases between them. Germline assignment: CDR1 MGHDK and CDR2 SYGVNS. CDR3 coding DNA: TGTGCCAGCAGTGAATTAATTGGCGGCTACACCTTC. Protein product: CASSELIGGYTF.

The chain carries TRBV7-9 and TRBJ2-1, with TRBD1 as a possible D gene (5 bases). The V end was cut by 1 base, the J end by 10 bases, with 11 bases between. The CDR3 covers 13 residues. Germline CDR1 and CDR2: SEHNR and FQNEAQ (reference sequence). The CDR3 loop reads CASSLVNQGEQFF. The CDR3 DNA sequence: TGTGCCAGCAGCTTAGTCAACCAGGGCGAGCAGTTCTTC. Variable domain in full (rest from reference TRBV7-9 and TRBJ2-1): DTGVSQNPRHKITKRGQNVTFRCDPISEHNRLYWYRQTLGQGPEFLTYFQNEAQLEKSRLLSDRFSAERPKGSFSTLEIQRTEQGDSAMYLCASSLVNQGEQFFGPGTRLTVL.